This T cell receptor (beta chain) was profiled in a study of neurological immune-mediated disorders. MiXCR, applied by TCRdb to the 5' RACE reads, yields one record per CDR3 protein. The sample has about 59,000 distinct CDR3 sequences, around 24% seen once. The CDR3 is 13 residues long. V was clipped by 4 bases and J by 4 bases, with 11 bases between them. CDR1 is SGHRS, CDR2 YFSETQ, per germline. Time point: technical triplicate 2. The sample consisted of PBMCs. The rearrangement links TRBV5-1 to TRBJ1-1; no reliable D call. The sequence was obtained from a man aged 60 to 69 with HTLV-1-associated myelopathy (HAM/TSP). Here the CDR3 reads CASSLSSPTEAFF. CDR3 DNA: TGCGCCAGCAGCCTCTCGAGTCCCACTGAAGCTTTCTTT.